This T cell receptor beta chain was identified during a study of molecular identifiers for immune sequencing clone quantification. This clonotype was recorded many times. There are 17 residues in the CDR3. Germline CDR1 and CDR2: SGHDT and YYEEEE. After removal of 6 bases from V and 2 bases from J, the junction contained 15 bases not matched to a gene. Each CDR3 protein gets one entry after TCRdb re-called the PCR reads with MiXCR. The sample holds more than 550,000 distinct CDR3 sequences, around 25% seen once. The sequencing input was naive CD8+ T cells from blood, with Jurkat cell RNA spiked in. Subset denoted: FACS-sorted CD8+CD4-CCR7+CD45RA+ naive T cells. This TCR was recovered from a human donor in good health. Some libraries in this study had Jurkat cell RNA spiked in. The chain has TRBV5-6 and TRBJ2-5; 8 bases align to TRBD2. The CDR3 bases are TGTGCCAGCAAGATACCAGCGGTAGCGGGAAAACAAGAGACCCAGTACTTC. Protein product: CASKIPAVAGKQETQYF.